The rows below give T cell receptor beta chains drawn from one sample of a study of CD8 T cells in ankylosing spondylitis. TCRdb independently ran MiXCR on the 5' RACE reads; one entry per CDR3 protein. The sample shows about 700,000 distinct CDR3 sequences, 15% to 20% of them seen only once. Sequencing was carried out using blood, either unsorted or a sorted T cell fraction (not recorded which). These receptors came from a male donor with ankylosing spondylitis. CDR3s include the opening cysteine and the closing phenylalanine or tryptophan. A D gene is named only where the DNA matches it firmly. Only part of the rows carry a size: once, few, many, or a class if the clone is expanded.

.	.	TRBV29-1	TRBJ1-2	TGCAGCGTTGAACGGGACCCTGCCCTAGGCGATGGCTACACCTTC	CSVERDPALGDGYTF
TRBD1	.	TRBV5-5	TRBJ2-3	TGTGCCAGCGCCGTGGGACAGGGAAACACAGATACGCAGTATTTT	CASAVGQGNTDTQYF
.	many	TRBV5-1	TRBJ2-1	TGCGCCAGCAGCCCCCTTGGGGGAATGGGATCCTACAATGAGCAGTTCTTC	CASSPLGGMGSYNEQFF
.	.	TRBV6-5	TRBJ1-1	TGTGCCAGCAGTTACACCGCGTGGGGGGACACTGAAGCTTTCTTT	CASSYTAWGDTEAFF
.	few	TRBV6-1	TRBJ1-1	TGTGCCAGCAACTCTGGGACGGGGAACACTGAAGCTTTCTTT	CASNSGTGNTEAFF
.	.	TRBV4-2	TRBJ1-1	TGTGCCAGCAGCCAAGATTCAGCGGCCACTGAAGCTTTCTTT	CASSQDSAATEAFF
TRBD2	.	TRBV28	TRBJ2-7	TGTGCCAGCAGCCCTCCTGACTTAGCGGGAGGACGACCCTACGAGCAGTACTTC	CASSPPDLAGGRPYEQYF
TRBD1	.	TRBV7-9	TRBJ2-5	TGTGCCAGCAGATCCGACAGGGGGATGGAGACCCAGTACTTC	CASRSDRGMETQYF
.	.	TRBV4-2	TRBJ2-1	TGTGCCAGCAGCCAAGATCTGCAGGGGTCCCTCTACAATGAGCAGTTCTTC	CASSQDLQGSLYNEQFF
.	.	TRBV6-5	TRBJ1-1	TGTGCCAGCAGTTACACGATGAACACTGAAGCTTTCTTT	CASSYTMNTEAFF
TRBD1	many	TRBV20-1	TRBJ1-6	TGCAGTGCTGAGGGGGAAATGGACAGGGCCGGGAATTCACCCCTCCACTTT	CSAEGEMDRAGNSPLHF
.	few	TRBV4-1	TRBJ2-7	TGCGCCAGCAGCCAAGTCCCAGGGGACTCCTACGAGCAGTACTTC	CASSQVPGDSYEQYF
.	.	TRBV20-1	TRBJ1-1	TGCAGTGCTAGCAGCCAGGCGAACACTGAAGCTTTCTTT	CSASSQANTEAFF
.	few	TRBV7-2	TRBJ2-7	TGTGCCAGCAGCTTAGAAGAGGTTACCTACGAGCAGTACTTC	CASSLEEVTYEQYF
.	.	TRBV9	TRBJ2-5	TGTGCCAGCAGCCCCCGGGGGTCCGTTCGGGAGACCCAGTACTTC	CASSPRGSVRETQYF
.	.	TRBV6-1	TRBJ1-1	TGTGCCAGCAACCAGAGAAAGAACACTGAAGCTTTCTTT	CASNQRKNTEAFF
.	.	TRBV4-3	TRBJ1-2	TGCGCCAGCAGCCAAGATCGAGGACTGGGCGGCTACACCTTC	CASSQDRGLGGYTF
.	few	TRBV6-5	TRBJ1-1	TGTGCCAGCAGTTACGGCCGGGACGGGAAACCTTTCTTT	CASSYGRDGKPFF
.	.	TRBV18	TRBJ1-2	TGTGCCAGCTCCCGGGGGGGGCCGGACTATGGCTACACCTTC	CASSRGGPDYGYTF
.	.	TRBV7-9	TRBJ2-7	TGTGCCAGCAGCTCAATGGGTAGCCCTTCCTACGAGCAGTACTTC	CASSSMGSPSYEQYF
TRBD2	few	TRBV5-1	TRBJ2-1	TGCGCCAGCAGGCAGTGGGAGGGTATCTACAATGAGCAGTTCTTC	CASRQWEGIYNEQFF
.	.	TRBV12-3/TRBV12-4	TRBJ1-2	TGTGCCAGCAGCCCGATGGGGCAGTCCTATGGCTACACCTTC	CASSPMGQSYGYTF
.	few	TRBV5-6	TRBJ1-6	TGTGCCAGCAGCCTATCAGGGAGCTCCTATAATTCACCCCTCCACTTT	CASSLSGSSYNSPLHF
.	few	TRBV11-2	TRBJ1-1	TGTGCCAGCAGTTTAAGGGTCTATGAAGCTTTCTTT	CASSLRVYEAFF
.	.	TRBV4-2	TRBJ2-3	TGTGCCAGCAGCCAAGTTTACTCAAACACAGATACGCAGTATTTT	CASSQVYSNTDTQYF
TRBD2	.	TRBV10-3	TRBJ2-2	TGTGCCATCAGTGAGGAACTAGCGGGAGGGCGGACCGGGGAGCTGTTTTTT	CAISEELAGGRTGELFF
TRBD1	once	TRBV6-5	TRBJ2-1	TGTGCCAGCAGTTACTCGACCGACAGGGGGACCGCCTGGGTCAATGAGCAGTTCTTC	CASSYSTDRGTAWVNEQFF
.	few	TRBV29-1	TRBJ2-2	TGCAGCGTAACGGGGGGCTTAAACACCGGGGAGCTGTTTTTT	CSVTGGLNTGELFF
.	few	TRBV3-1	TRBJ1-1	TGTGCCAGCAGCCATCAGGACAGCGGTGAAGCTTTCTTT	CASSHQDSGEAFF
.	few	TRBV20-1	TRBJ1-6	TGCAGTGCTAGCATGGCCAAAAATTCACCCCTCCACTTT	CSASMAKNSPLHF
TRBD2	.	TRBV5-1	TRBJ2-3	TGCGCCAGCAGCTTCAAAGCGGGGGCCGCAGATACGCAGTATTTT	CASSFKAGAADTQYF
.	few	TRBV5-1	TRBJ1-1	TGCGCCAGCAGCTTGTTCGTTTGGGGGGGAAGAATGAACACTGAAGCTTTCTTT	CASSLFVWGGRMNTEAFF
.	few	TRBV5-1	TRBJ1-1	TGCGCCAGCAGCTTGTATCAGGGGACCCACACTGAAGCTTTCTTT	CASSLYQGTHTEAFF
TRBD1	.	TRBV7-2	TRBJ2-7	TGTGCCAGCACCGGGGACAGACCCCCCTACGAGCAGTACTTC	CASTGDRPPYEQYF
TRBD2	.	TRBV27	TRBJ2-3	TGTGCCAGCAGTGTAGCGGGGGGCTCGGTAGATACGCAGTATTTT	CASSVAGGSVDTQYF
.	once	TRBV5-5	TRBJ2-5	TGTGCCAGCAACTACCCTGGCAGCCAAGAGACCCAGTACTTC	CASNYPGSQETQYF
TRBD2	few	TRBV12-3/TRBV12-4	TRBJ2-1	TGTGCCAGCGTTGGGACTAGGCAGGGCGGTGAGCAGTTCTTC	CASVGTRQGGEQFF
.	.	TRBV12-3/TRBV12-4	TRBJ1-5	TGTGCCAGCAGACTCGGACAGCAGCCCCAGCATTTT	CASRLGQQPQHF
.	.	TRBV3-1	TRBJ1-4	TGTGCCAGCAGCTTGGGGTACAGGGCCGTTAAAGGGCTGTTTTTT	CASSLGYRAVKGLFF
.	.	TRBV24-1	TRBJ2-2	TGTGCCACCAGTGATTTGGCGGGGATGGACACCGGGGAGCTGTTTTTT	CATSDLAGMDTGELFF
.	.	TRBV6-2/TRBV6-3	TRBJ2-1	TGTGCCAGCAATGTGGAAAGGGACTACAATGAGCAGTTCTTC	CASNVERDYNEQFF
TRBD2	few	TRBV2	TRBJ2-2	TGTGCCAGCAGTGAACCAGCGGGGGCCCGGAACACCGGGGAGCTGTTTTTT	CASSEPAGARNTGELFF
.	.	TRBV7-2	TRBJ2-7	TGTGCCAGCAGCAAAGGGGATTACTACGAGCAGTACTTC	CASSKGDYYEQYF
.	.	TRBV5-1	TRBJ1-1	TGCGCCAGCAGCTTGGCCGGTTTCCGCACTGAAGCTTTCTTT	CASSLAGFRTEAFF
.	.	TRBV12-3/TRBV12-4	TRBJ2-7	TGTGCCAGCACCCTGGGTTTCCCTTACGAGCAGTACTTC	CASTLGFPYEQYF
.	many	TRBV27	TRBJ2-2	TGTGCCAGCAGTCCCCGACTAGAGCGGCCGAACACCGGGGAGCTGTTTTTT	CASSPRLERPNTGELFF
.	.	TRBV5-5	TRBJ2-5	TGTGCCAGCAGCTTGGAGTGGACATCGGGGGAGACCCAGTACTTC	CASSLEWTSGETQYF
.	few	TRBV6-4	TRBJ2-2	TGTGCCAGCAGTGCTAGTTTCCCCGGGGAGCTGTTTTTT	CASSASFPGELFF
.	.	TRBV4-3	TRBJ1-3	TGCGCCAGCAGCCAAGACCCGGAGGGGACCTCCGGAGGAAACACCATATATTTT	CASSQDPEGTSGGNTIYF
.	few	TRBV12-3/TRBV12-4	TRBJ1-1	TGTGCCAGCAGTTTAGGTCAAAAAGGGATTTCTCTGAACACTGAAGCTTTCTTT	CASSLGQKGISLNTEAFF
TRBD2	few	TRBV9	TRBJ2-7	TGTGCCAGCAGCGTAGGAGAGCGGGAGCCCAACGAGCAGTACTTC	CASSVGEREPNEQYF
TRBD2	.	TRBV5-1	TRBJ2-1	TGCGCCAGCAGTCTTCAGCGGGAGGCCTACAATGAGCAGTTCTTC	CASSLQREAYNEQFF
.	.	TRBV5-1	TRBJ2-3	TGCGCCAGCAGCCTTCTAGCTCCGGGCGTCGATACGCAGTATTTT	CASSLLAPGVDTQYF
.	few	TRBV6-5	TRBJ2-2	TGTGCCAGCAGTTACTCGGTGGAACCCCACCGGGAGCTGTTTTTT	CASSYSVEPHRELFF
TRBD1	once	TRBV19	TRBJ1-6	TGTGCCTCTGGGACAGGGCACTACTCCTATAATTCACCCCTCCACTTT	CASGTGHYSYNSPLHF
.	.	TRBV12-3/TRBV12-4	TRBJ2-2	TGTGCCAGCAGTTCCCAACCATCCAGGAACACCGGGGAGCTGTTTTTT	CASSSQPSRNTGELFF
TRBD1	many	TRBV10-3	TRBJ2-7	TGTGCCATCAGTGGGACAGGGAGTAACGAGCAGTACTTC	CAISGTGSNEQYF
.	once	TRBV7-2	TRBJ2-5	TGTGCCAGCAGCTTGTTTTTCGCGGAGACCCAGTACTTC	CASSLFFAETQYF